Detailed here is one T cell receptor beta chain. The specificity of this receptor is unknown. One base away there is no much larger clone; base qualities are not given. The time point label corresponds to: cycle 2 day 1 (C2D1) of nivolumab. Relapse after autologous stem cell transplantation had occurred in all trial patients, and cohorts A, B and C were distinguished by prior brentuximab vedotin exposure. The trial cohort was composed of around 60 patients with relapsed/refractory classical Hodgkin lymphoma, for whom complete response, partial response or progressive disease was recorded as best overall response. Trial patients were treated with single-agent nivolumab in the multi-cohort phase II CheckMate 205 trial. Best overall response was determined by an independent review committee according to the 2007 International Working Group response criteria. PBMCs from the trial were collected at three points: immediately before nivolumab initiation (C1D1), and during therapy at cycle 2 day 1 and cycle 4 day 1. After peripheral blood was drawn into 8 mL Vacutainer Cell Preparation Tubes, PBMCs were isolated by centrifugation and then cryopreserved.

The CDR3, from cysteine to phenylalanine, totals 15 residues. Just the 45-base CDR3 DNA is kept, in frame starting at base 1. CDR1 GTSNPN and CDR2 SVGIG are derived from the germline V gene (reference sequence). A distance of 9 bases separates the germline ends of V and J, which lose 0 bases and 0 bases respectively. These data belong to a study of PD-1 blockade in classical Hodgkin lymphoma (dated by TCRdb to 2018 to 2021). Context from the whole study: Nivolumab dosing was 3 mg/kg intravenously every 2 weeks, continuing until either disease progression or unacceptable toxicity. A peripheral blood immune signature of response to PD-1 blockade in classical Hodgkin lymphoma was defined using TCR beta sequencing and CyTOF. On the study overall, not on this receptor specifically: Among trial patients, those achieving complete response had baseline diversity similar to that of newly diagnosed patients, while diversity was significantly lower in partial responders and progressors. The study was limited to a single clinical trial cohort, and causes of repertoire differences, possibly disease activity or prior therapy, remained undefined. Patients starting nivolumab less than 1 year after ASCT had lower diversity and were excluded from later analyses to avoid confounding by immune reconstitution. Baseline TCR diversity was reported to be lower in newly diagnosed patients than in healthy donors and to be lower still in relapsed/refractory patients. By C4D1, a significant rise was seen in CD4+ TCR diversity but not in CD8+ TCR diversity (p=0.0027 vs p=0.16), and the rise was most apparent among complete responders (p=0.02).

Genomic DNA was extracted with the Qiagen DNeasy kit from unsorted PBMCs and from negatively selected CD4+ and CD8+ fractions. TCR beta CDR3 regions were amplified by immunoSEQ multiplex PCR using primers annealing to V and J segments. A synthetic immune receptor repertoire was used to minimize amplification bias, and any residual bias was removed computationally once sequencing was done. The original methods were these. Repertoire diversity was quantified as the Shannon entropy index using custom Python scripts. Unsorted, CD4+ and CD8+ repertoires were examined separately, except in combined analyses, for which CD4+ and CD8+ sequences were merged in silico. A clone counted as expanded when the clone's frequency after treatment rose at least 2-fold relative to C1D1, and clones undetected at baseline were given a pseudocount of 0.5. Singleton clones were defined as clones with 0 or 1 copy at C1D1, and non-singleton clones were defined as clones with 2 or more copies. Clones expanded in unsorted samples were annotated as CD4+, CD8+ or unknown by matching protein sequences in sorted samples from the same patient. Wilcoxon tests on paired samples were used to test changes in diversity from C1D1 to C4D1. TCRdb re-hosts the immuneACCESS table, in-frame sequences only. Its copies lack some clones; in the studies checked, an unresolved V gene accounts for under half of them, and the cause for the rest is not known. From that table come the V and J calls and clone size; the DNA was used to work out D and trimming. Recorded for this sample are about 110,000 clones; roughly nine tenths of them occurred a single time. The ten biggest clones cover less than 20% of the sample.

Sequenced here: peripheral blood mononuclear cells (PBMCs), sampled before the second cycle of nivolumab. The chain couples TRBV30 to TRBJ1-5; the D segment cannot be called with confidence. The origin of this receptor is a human donor with classical Hodgkin lymphoma. Read as DNA, the sequence is TGTGCCTGGAGTGTAAGTCGGCTTAGCAATCAGCCCCAGCATTTT. It codes for CAWSVSRLSNQPQHF.